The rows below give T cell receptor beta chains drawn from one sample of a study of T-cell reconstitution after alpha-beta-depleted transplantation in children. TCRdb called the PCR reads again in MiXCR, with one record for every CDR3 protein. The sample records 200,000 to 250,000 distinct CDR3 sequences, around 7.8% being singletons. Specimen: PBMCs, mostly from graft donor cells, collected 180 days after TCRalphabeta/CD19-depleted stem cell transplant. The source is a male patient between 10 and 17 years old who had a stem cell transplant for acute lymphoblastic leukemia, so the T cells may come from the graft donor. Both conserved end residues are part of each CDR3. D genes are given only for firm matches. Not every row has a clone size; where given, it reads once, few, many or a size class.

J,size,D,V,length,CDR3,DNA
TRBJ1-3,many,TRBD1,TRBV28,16,CASSFIHRGNGNTIYF,TGTGCCAGCAGTTTTATCCACAGGGGTAATGGAAACACCATATATTTT
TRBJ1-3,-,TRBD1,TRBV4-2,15,CASSDRGGSGNTIYF,TGTGCCAGCAGCGACAGGGGGGGCTCTGGAAACACCATATATTTT
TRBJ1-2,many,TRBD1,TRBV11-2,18,CASSFQRGQGSVDYGYTF,TGTGCCAGCAGCTTCCAGCGGGGACAGGGGAGTGTGGACTATGGCTACACCTTC
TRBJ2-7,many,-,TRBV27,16,CASSLGLGGKGYEQYF,TGTGCCAGCAGTTTAGGCCTGGGGGGCAAAGGCTACGAGCAGTACTTC
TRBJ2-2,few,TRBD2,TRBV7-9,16,CASSLWTSANTGELFF,TGTGCCAGCAGCCTCTGGACTAGCGCCAACACCGGGGAGCTGTTTTTT
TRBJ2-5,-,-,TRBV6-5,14,CASSYSTVWETQYF,TGTGCCAGCAGTTACTCGACAGTCTGGGAGACCCAGTACTTC
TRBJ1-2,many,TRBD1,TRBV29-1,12,CSARTGSHGYTF,TGCAGCGCCCGGACAGGGTCACATGGCTACACCTTC
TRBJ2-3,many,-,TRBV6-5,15,CASSYRRADTDTQYF,TGTGCCAGCAGTTATCGGCGGGCCGACACAGATACGCAGTATTTT
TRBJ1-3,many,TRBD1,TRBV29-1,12,CSVLTGSNTIYF,TGCAGCGTCTTGACAGGGTCGAACACCATATATTTT
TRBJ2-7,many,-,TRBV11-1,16,CASSTHQGSVSYEQYF,TGTGCCAGCAGCACACATCAGGGGTCTGTCTCCTACGAGCAGTACTTC
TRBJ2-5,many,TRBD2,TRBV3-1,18,CASSRIYGLAGGLETQYF,TGTGCCAGCAGCCGGATATATGGACTAGCGGGAGGGTTGGAGACCCAGTACTTC
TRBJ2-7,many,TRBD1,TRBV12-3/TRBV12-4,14,CASSLWTGGNEQYF,TGTGCCAGCAGTCTATGGACAGGGGGCAACGAGCAGTACTTC
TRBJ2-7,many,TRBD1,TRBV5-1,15,CASSREDRGSHEQYF,TGCGCCAGCAGCAGGGAGGACAGGGGCAGCCACGAGCAGTACTTC
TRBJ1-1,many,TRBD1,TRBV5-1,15,CASSLAPRDRIEAFF,TGCGCCAGCAGCTTGGCACCCCGGGACAGAATTGAAGCTTTCTTT
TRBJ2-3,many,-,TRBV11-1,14,CASSPEGSTDTQYF,TGTGCCAGCAGCCCGGAGGGGAGCACAGATACGCAGTATTTT
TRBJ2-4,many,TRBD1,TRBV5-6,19,CASSLIPGQGPLAKNIQYF,TGTGCCAGCAGCCTCATTCCGGGACAGGGGCCGCTAGCCAAAAACATTCAGTACTTC
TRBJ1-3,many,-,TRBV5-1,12,CASSLEGNTIYF,TGCGCCAGCAGCTTAGAAGGAAACACCATATATTTT
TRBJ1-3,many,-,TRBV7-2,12,CASSDSGNTIYF,TGTGCCAGCAGCGACTCTGGAAACACCATATATTTT
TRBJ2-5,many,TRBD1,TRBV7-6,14,CASSLEGAGETQYF,TGTGCCAGCAGCTTAGAGGGGGCGGGAGAGACCCAGTACTTC
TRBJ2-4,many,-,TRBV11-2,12,CASSAALSVQYF,TGTGCCAGCAGCGCGGCTCTTAGCGTTCAGTACTTC
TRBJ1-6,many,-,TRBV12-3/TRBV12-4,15,CASSRQSSYNSPLHF,TGTGCCAGCAGCCGACAGAGCTCCTATAATTCACCCCTCCACTTT
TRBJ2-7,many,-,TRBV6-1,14,CASSEVGLLGEQYF,TGTGCCAGCAGTGAAGTGGGTTTGCTAGGGGAGCAGTACTTC
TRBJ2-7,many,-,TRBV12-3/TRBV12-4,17,CASTFLPGLVPNYEQYF,TGTGCCAGCACCTTCCTCCCAGGACTTGTTCCCAACTACGAGCAGTACTTC
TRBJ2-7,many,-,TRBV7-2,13,CASRRDWLAEQYF,TGTGCCAGCAGACGGGACTGGCTAGCCGAGCAGTACTTC
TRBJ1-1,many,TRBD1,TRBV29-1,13,CSVQTGVNTEAFF,TGCAGCGTTCAGACAGGGGTTAACACTGAAGCTTTCTTT
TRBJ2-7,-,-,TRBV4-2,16,CASSQGPRGGRYEQYF,TGTGCCAGCAGCCAAGGCCCACGGGGTGGTAGGTACGAGCAGTACTTC
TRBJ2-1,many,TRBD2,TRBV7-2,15,CASSPRRGGYAEQFF,TGTGCCAGCTCCCCCCGACGCGGGGGTTACGCTGAGCAGTTCTTC
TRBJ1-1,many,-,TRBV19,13,CASSGGENTEAFF,TGTGCCAGTAGCGGAGGAGAGAACACTGAAGCTTTCTTT
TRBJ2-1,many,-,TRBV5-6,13,CASSLPGSDEQFF,TGTGCCAGCAGCTTGCCAGGCAGCGATGAGCAGTTCTTC
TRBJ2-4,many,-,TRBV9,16,CASSAFGGADKNIQYF,TGTGCCAGCAGCGCCTTTGGGGGCGCGGACAAAAACATTCAGTACTTC
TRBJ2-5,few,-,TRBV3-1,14,CASSPVDGQETQYF,TGTGCCAGCAGCCCAGTAGACGGGCAAGAGACCCAGTACTTC
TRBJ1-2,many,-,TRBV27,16,CASSFRTSRDANGYTF,TGTGCCAGCAGTTTCAGAACGAGCAGGGATGCAAATGGCTACACCTTC
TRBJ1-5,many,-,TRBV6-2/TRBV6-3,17,CASSYSGQGYRNQPQHF,TGTGCCAGCAGTTACTCGGGCCAGGGGTATCGCAATCAGCCCCAGCATTTT
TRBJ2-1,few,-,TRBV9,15,CASSVERSSYNEQFF,TGTGCCAGCAGCGTAGAGAGGAGCTCCTACAATGAGCAGTTCTTC
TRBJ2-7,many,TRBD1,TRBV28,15,CASSSLGQYSYEQYF,TGTGCCAGCAGTTCCTTGGGACAGTACAGCTACGAGCAGTACTTC
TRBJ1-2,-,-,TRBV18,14,CASSQSGVLNGYTF,TGTGCCAGCTCACAATCAGGGGTCTTAAATGGCTACACCTTC
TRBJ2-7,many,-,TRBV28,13,CASSRGQDYEQYF,TGTGCCAGCAGTCGGGGGCAGGACTACGAGCAGTACTTC
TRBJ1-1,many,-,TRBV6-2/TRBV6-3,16,CASSYTGRGKNTEAFF,TGTGCCAGCAGTTACACGGGCAGGGGAAAGAACACTGAAGCTTTCTTT
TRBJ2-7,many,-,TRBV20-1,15,CSARGPSLGFYEQYF,TGCAGTGCTAGAGGTCCGAGCCTCGGATTCTACGAGCAGTACTTC
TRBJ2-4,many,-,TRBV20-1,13,CSAPGTAKNIQYF,TGCAGTGCTCCCGGGACAGCCAAAAACATTCAGTACTTC
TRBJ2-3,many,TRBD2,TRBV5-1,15,CASSFTLAVSDTQYF,TGCGCCAGCAGCTTCACTCTAGCGGTTTCAGATACGCAGTATTTT
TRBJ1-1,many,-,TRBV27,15,CASSLGQSLNTEAFF,TGTGCCAGCAGTTTGGGGCAGTCGTTGAACACTGAAGCTTTCTTT
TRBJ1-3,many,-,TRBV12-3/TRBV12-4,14,CASSLGPGGNTIYF,TGTGCCAGCAGTTTGGGGCCCGGCGGAAACACCATATATTTT
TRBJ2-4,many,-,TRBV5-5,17,CASSLAGTVLAKNIQYF,TGTGCCAGCAGCTTGGCCGGCACAGTCCTAGCCAAAAACATTCAGTACTTC
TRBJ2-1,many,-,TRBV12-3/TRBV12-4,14,CASSLGDPTSEQFF,TGTGCCAGCAGTTTAGGGGACCCCACCTCAGAGCAGTTCTTC
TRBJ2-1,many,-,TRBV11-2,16,CASSLNFGGEESEQFF,TGTGCCAGCAGCTTAAATTTTGGAGGGGAGGAAAGTGAGCAGTTCTTC
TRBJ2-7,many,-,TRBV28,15,CASSLEGPSYYEQYF,TGTGCCAGCAGTTTGGAGGGGCCCTCCTACTACGAGCAGTACTTC
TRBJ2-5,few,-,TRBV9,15,CASTLDGTAQETQYF,TGTGCCAGCACCTTGGACGGCACGGCACAAGAGACCCAGTACTTC
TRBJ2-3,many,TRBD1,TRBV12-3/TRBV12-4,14,CASTDRGPTDTQYF,TGTGCCAGCACGGACAGGGGACCCACAGATACGCAGTATTTT
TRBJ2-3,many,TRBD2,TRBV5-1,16,CASSSGGTSVTDTQYF,TGCGCCAGCAGCTCGGGGGGGACTAGCGTCACAGATACGCAGTATTTT
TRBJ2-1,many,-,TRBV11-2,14,CASSASGSYNEQFF,TGTGCCAGCAGCGCCTCGGGGTCCTACAATGAGCAGTTCTTC
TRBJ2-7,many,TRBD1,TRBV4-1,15,CASSQGDRGPYEQYF,TGCGCCAGCAGCCAAGGGGACAGGGGGCCCTACGAGCAGTACTTC
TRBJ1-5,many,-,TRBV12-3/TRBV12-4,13,CASSLGRGQPQHF,TGTGCCAGCAGTTTGGGAAGGGGTCAGCCCCAGCATTTT
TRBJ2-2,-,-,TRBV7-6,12,CASSREGGELFF,TGTGCCAGCAGCCGCGAAGGCGGGGAGCTGTTTTTT
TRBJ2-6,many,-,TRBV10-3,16,CAIRPQTFSGANVLTF,TGTGCCATCAGGCCCCAGACTTTCTCTGGGGCCAACGTCCTGACTTTC
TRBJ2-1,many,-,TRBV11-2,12,CASSLGGPEQFF,TGTGCCAGCAGCTTAGGGGGACCCGAGCAGTTCTTC
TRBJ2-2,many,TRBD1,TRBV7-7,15,CASSRGTGVTGELFF,TGTGCCAGCAGCCGTGGGACAGGGGTAACCGGGGAGCTGTTTTTT
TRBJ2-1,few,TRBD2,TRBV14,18,CASSHLKAGGPAYNEQFF,TGTGCCAGCAGCCACCTCAAAGCGGGAGGGCCGGCCTACAATGAGCAGTTCTTC
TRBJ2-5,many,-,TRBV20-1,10,CSAGRETQYF,TGCAGTGCAGGGAGAGAGACCCAGTACTTC